Listed below are T cell receptor beta chains from one sample, sequenced in a study of OX40 agonist ivuxolimab in advanced cancers. Libraries were prepared by immunoSEQ multiplex PCR; TCRdb keeps only in-frame clonotypes and omits some of them. The sample contains approximately 100,000 clones, over 75% of which appear only once. Material: CD4+ or CD8+ T cells sorted from blood, obtained in a trial of the OX40 agonist ivuxolimab. These receptors were taken from an adult with an advanced solid tumor such as melanoma, head and neck, liver or kidney cancer. CDR3s include the opening cysteine and the closing phenylalanine or tryptophan. A D gene is named only where the DNA matches it firmly. Size is omitted from some rows. Given values are once, few, many or a class for expanded clones.

v_call,d_call,j_call,cdr3_length,clone_size,cdr3_nt,cdr3_aa
TRBV28,TRBD2,TRBJ2-4,17,.,TGTGCCAGCAGTACCTGGGGGGTGACTAGCGGGAAAGACATTCAGTACTTC,CASSTWGVTSGKDIQYF
TRBV4-3,TRBD2,TRBJ2-7,15,.,TGCGCCAGCAGCCAAGAGATAGCGGGAGGTGCCGAGCAGTACTTC,CASSQEIAGGAEQYF
TRBV28,.,TRBJ1-6,16,.,TGTGCCAGCAGTTTATCCCTTGGACAGTCGAATTCACCCCTCCACTTT,CASSLSLGQSNSPLHF
TRBV2,.,TRBJ2-3,12,.,TGTGCCAGCAGGCAAAGCACAGATACGCAGTATTTT,CASRQSTDTQYF
TRBV7-3,.,TRBJ1-1,13,.,TGTGCCAGCAGCTTTGGGTCTAACACTGAAGCTTTCTTT,CASSFGSNTEAFF
TRBV6-1,.,TRBJ1-1,15,.,TGTGCCAGCAGTTGGAGCGGGCAGGGATACACTGAAGCTTTCTTT,CASSWSGQGYTEAFF
TRBV4-1,TRBD2,TRBJ2-7,21,.,TGCGCCAGCAGCCAAGTTCGTGGGGAGCTTAAAGGACTAGCGGGAGTCCACGAGCAGTACTTC,CASSQVRGELKGLAGVHEQYF
TRBV5-1,.,TRBJ2-7,14,once,TGCGCCAGCAGCTGGAGACTAGATCAAGGGGAGCAGTACTTC,CASSWRLDQGEQYF
TRBV5-4,.,TRBJ1-2,13,.,TGTGCCAGCAGCCCGGACACGAACTATGGCTACACCTTC,CASSPDTNYGYTF
TRBV9,TRBD1,TRBJ2-2,14,.,TGTGCCAGCAGCGTAGTTGGGACAGCCGGGGAGCTGTTTTTT,CASSVVGTAGELFF
TRBV29-1,.,TRBJ1-1,12,.,TGCAGCGCCCTCCTAGGGAACACTGAAGCTTTCTTT,CSALLGNTEAFF
TRBV7-3,TRBD2,TRBJ2-7,15,.,TGTGCCAGCAGTGGCGGGGACGGGACTAAGGACGAGCAGTACTTC,CASSGGDGTKDEQYF
TRBV6-5,.,TRBJ1-1,15,.,TGTGCCAGCAGTTACTCGATGGGGGGAGACACTGAAGCTTTCTTT,CASSYSMGGDTEAFF
TRBV7-8,TRBD2,TRBJ2-1,21,.,TGTGCCAGCAGCTTAGCGGAGGGCGGGAGCTTGGTCCCCTACTCCTACAATGAGCAGTTCTTC,CASSLAEGGSLVPYSYNEQFF
TRBV9,.,TRBJ2-3,13,.,TGTGCCAGCAGCGTGGGGTACACAGATACGCAGTATTTT,CASSVGYTDTQYF
TRBV6-5,TRBD2,TRBJ2-7,16,.,TGTGCCAGCAGTTACTCGCTAGCGGGAGGAGTCTACGAGCAGTACTTC,CASSYSLAGGVYEQYF
TRBV21-1,.,TRBJ2-1,16,.,TGTGCCAGCAGCAAGTGGGCGGGAATGGGCTCGGATGAGCAGTTCTTC,CASSKWAGMGSDEQFF
TRBV6-1,TRBD2,TRBJ2-7,18,.,TGTGCCAGCAGTGACAACGAACCGGGACTAGCGGAATCCTACGAGCAGTACTTC,CASSDNEPGLAESYEQYF
TRBV28,TRBD1,TRBJ1-4,16,.,TGTGCCAGCAGTACCCCCGGGACAGGGTTTGGTGAAAAACTGTTTTTT,CASSTPGTGFGEKLFF
TRBV14,.,TRBJ2-3,14,.,TGTGCCAGCAGCCAAGGGGGCGGGATCGATACGCAGTATTTT,CASSQGGGIDTQYF
TRBV5-1,TRBD2,TRBJ2-7,16,few,TGCGCCAGCAGCTTGGGGGCGGGAGGAGCGGGGTACGAGCAGTACTTC,CASSLGAGGAGYEQYF
TRBV28,TRBD1,TRBJ1-4,15,.,TGTGCCAGCAGTATCCAAGGGGGCGGAAAGGGTAAACTGTTTTTT,CASSIQGGGKGKLFF
TRBV30,TRBD1,TRBJ2-5,15,.,TGTGCCTGGAGTGCCGGACAGGGGTCCGGCATGACCCAGTACTTC,CAWSAGQGSGMTQYF
TRBV6-1,.,TRBJ2-2,15,.,TGTGCCAGCGGCGGAGGGGTCCCAAACACCGGGGAGCTGTTTTTT,CASGGGVPNTGELFF
TRBV6-1,TRBD2,TRBJ2-7,15,once,TGTGCCAGCAGACCCACTAGCGGGAGGTACTACGAGCAGTACTTC,CASRPTSGRYYEQYF
TRBV2,.,TRBJ1-2,14,.,TGTGCCAGCAGTGAAGTCAGGACAGCCTATGGCTACACCTTC,CASSEVRTAYGYTF
TRBV2,TRBD1,TRBJ1-1,14,once,TGTGCCAGCAGACCCGGACAGGGAGGCGCTGAAGCTTTCTTT,CASRPGQGGAEAFF
TRBV6-6,.,TRBJ1-5,14,.,TGTGCCAGCAGTTACACGGACAGCAATCAGCCCCAGCATTTT,CASSYTDSNQPQHF
TRBV2,TRBD1,TRBJ2-3,18,.,TGTGCCAGCAGTGAAGATTACAGGGGGCTGATCCCGACAGGTACGCAGTATTTT,CASSEDYRGLIPTGTQYF
TRBV10-1,.,TRBJ2-5,8,.,TGCGCCGATGAGACCCAGTACTTC,CADETQYF
TRBV7-9,TRBD1,TRBJ2-3,17,.,TGTGCCAGCAGCTATTTGGGGACAGGGATAGGAACAGATACGCAGTATTTT,CASSYLGTGIGTDTQYF
TRBV28,.,TRBJ1-2,15,.,TGTGCCAGCAGTTTACACGGACATTCTCCCGGTGGCTACACCTTC,CASSLHGHSPGGYTF
TRBV2,TRBD1,TRBJ1-6,14,.,TGTGCCAGCAGGGGGACAGGGGTTGGATCACCCCTCCACTTT,CASRGTGVGSPLHF
TRBV28,.,TRBJ2-7,14,.,TGTGCCAGCGACGCAGCGGGTACCTCCTACGAGCAGTACTTC,CASDAAGTSYEQYF
TRBV4-3,TRBD1,TRBJ1-3,15,once,TGCGCCAGCAGCCAAAACACAGGGGCTGGAAACACCATATATTTT,CASSQNTGAGNTIYF
TRBV14,.,TRBJ2-1,16,.,TGTGCCAGCAGCCAAGATTTTTCCTATAACTACAATGAGCAGTTCTTC,CASSQDFSYNYNEQFF
TRBV5-1,.,TRBJ1-2,16,.,TGCGCCAGCAGCTTGGTTCAGGCGACCTTAAAGTATGGCTACACCTTC,CASSLVQATLKYGYTF
TRBV9,.,TRBJ2-7,15,.,TGTGCCAGCAGCGTAGGGGGGCCCAGCTCCTACGAGCAGTACTTC,CASSVGGPSSYEQYF
TRBV5-1,TRBD2,TRBJ2-2,16,.,TGCGCCAGCAGCCCCCTAGCGGGAGGGGACACCGGGGAGCTGTTTTTT,CASSPLAGGDTGELFF
TRBV21-1,.,TRBJ2-5,15,.,TGTGCCAGCATCTCACCGAGGGGCTCCCAGGAGACCCAGTACTTC,CASISPRGSQETQYF
TRBV5-6,TRBD1,TRBJ2-4,18,once,TGTGCCAGCAGCGGAACACTACAGGGGGCGCGGGCCAAAAACATTCAGTACTTC,CASSGTLQGARAKNIQYF
TRBV7-2,.,TRBJ2-3,15,.,TGTGCCAGCAGAGAAGCCGGGATTAGCACAGATACGCAGTATTTT,CASREAGISTDTQYF
TRBV7-2,.,TRBJ2-5,11,.,TGTGCCAGCAGCCCAGGAGAGACCCAGTACTTC,CASSPGETQYF
TRBV4-1,.,TRBJ2-5,16,once,TGCGCCAGCAGCCGCACGGGAGCTGGGGCGCAAGAGACCCAGTACTTC,CASSRTGAGAQETQYF
TRBV6-5,.,TRBJ2-1,13,.,TGTGCCAGCTACCGCCCCCCCTACAATGAGCAGTTCTTC,CASYRPPYNEQFF
TRBV6-5,.,TRBJ2-1,15,.,TGTGCCAGCAGTCCGACCGCCTTAGGAAACAATGAGCAGTTCTTC,CASSPTALGNNEQFF